This paragraph covers one T cell receptor beta chain sequence. Only a few counts were recorded for this clonotype. This clone's antigen is unknown. The record has no base qualities; no much larger clone is one base away. Donors were about 36 systemically healthy Caucasian individuals from Russia aged roughly 6 to 100 years. Around 10 milliliters of peripheral blood were collected from each donor into EDTA-treated Vacutainer tubes. Ficoll-Paque density-gradient centrifugation was used to isolate PBMCs, with at least 6 million obtained per sample. Trizol reagent was used to extract total RNA from the PBMCs, yielding at least 5.5 micrograms per sample. For every donor, an aliquot of PBMCs went through flow cytometry to measure the percentages of naive CD45RAhigh/CD27high T cells. These data belong to a study of blood T cells in healthy people across ages (dated by TCRdb to 2013 to 2016). Notes on the research overall: Template switching captured roughly one uniquely barcoded TCR beta cDNA molecule per two T cells in model experiments. Using deep sequencing normalized with unique cDNA molecular identifiers, the study measured how TCR beta repertoire diversity changes with age. Donors were grouped into four age groups: young (average roughly 16 years), middle-aged (roughly 38), aged (about 59) and long-lived (over 80). For two donors (one aged 18 to 30 and one aged 80 or older), the study analyzed two additional independent replicas of 1 million unique cDNA reads from the same blood draw.

Receptors were amplified or captured by 5' RACE. Sequencing was carried out with an Illumina HiSeq 2500. The second PCR ran for about 6 to 12 cycles and used a J-beta primer mix along with a sample-barcoded 5' primer. Each TCR beta cDNA molecule received a unique molecular identifier from a template-switch 5' adaptor carrying 12 random nucleotides. Each sample yielded at least 2.5 million CDR3-containing paired-end reads. All of the RNA was converted into first-strand cDNA using the Mint cDNA synthesis kit, with a TRBC-specific oligonucleotide serving as the primer. Following uracil-DNA glycosylase treatment, a first 18-cycle PCR with universal primers M1SS and BC2_uni_R was performed on all cDNA. Per the original workflow: Normalization of each sample was performed by random selection of 1 million high-quality reads, each carrying a distinct molecular identifier. Reads sharing molecular identifiers were discarded rather than binned into consensus sequences. CDR3 identification, clonotype clustering and error correction used MiTCR with a Q25 quality threshold and the strictest error-elimination algorithm. A nonparametric unseen species model with Euler transformation was used to estimate a lower bound on total TCR beta diversity. Using fastp trimming at Q25 and MiXCR clonotype assembly, TCRdb reanalyzed the public sequencing data and kept in-frame beta chains. One record per CDR3 amino acid sequence lists the most common genes and DNA. TCRdb, rather than the study authors, made the V and J calls. In all, the sample holds some 930,000 distinct CDR3 sequences, and 29% of those were seen once. Together, the top ten hold roughly 10% of the sample.

Results and caveats for the whole study, not just this receptor: Estimates of total diversity from one million sequenced T cells were regarded as lower bounds and underestimates. Because donor CMV infection status was unknown, age-related changes in expanded clonotypes were potentially confounded. Since profiling was done on bulk unsorted PBMCs, naive and antigen-experienced compartments could not be conclusively compared. There was a strong correlation between observed TCR beta diversity and the percentage of naive T cells measured by flow cytometry. As age increased, observed TCR beta diversity per million T cells dropped in a roughly linear way, and a significant reduction was already evident by age about 40. Compared with the aged group, the long-lived group had more naive CD4+ T cells, fewer expanded clones and increased TCR diversity, suggesting age selection.

V and J lose 4 bases and 4 bases, and a span of 8 bases separates them. From the germline V gene, CDR1 is SGHAT and CDR2 is FQNNGV. The CDR3 holds 13 amino acids from the cysteine to the phenylalanine. Of all the DNA, just the CDR3 is kept, 39 bases in frame from base 1. These same records also appear under a second study, on T cells of mothers and their children. The second study reports: Nine systemically healthy Caucasian individuals served as donors, namely three mothers together with their six children. cDNA synthesis consumed the entire amount of extracted RNA, loaded at approximately 1.6 ug RNA in each 15 ul reaction. In the second PCR, the M1S primer introduced both the sample barcodes and 2-4 random nucleotides. More than 9 million TCR beta CDR3 reads were obtained from each mother, and about 3 million reads were obtained from each child. Thymic selection shapes the output of TCR recombination in a similar way in related and unrelated pairs, and inherited differences have a minor effect. Normalized repertoire overlap in related mother-child pairs was always slightly higher than in unrelated mother-child pairs, but the difference was never significant. With a sensitivity of approximately 100 clones per million clonotypes, no persistent microchimeric T cell clones were detected. The study used deep NGS to compare TCR beta repertoires of mothers and children, seeking features distinguishing related mother-child pairs from unrelated individuals. The mean age was roughly 40 +/- 4 years for the mothers and 11 +/- 4 years for the children. Libraries were sequenced on Illumina HiSeq 2000 with 100+100 nt paired-end reads after adapter ligation with NEBNext reagents. Mother and child libraries were prepared a month apart and sequenced in separate runs to prevent cross-contamination. For each donor, somewhere between roughly 500,000 and 2,300,000 distinct TCR beta clonotypes were identified. Naive TCR beta clonotypes were estimated from low-frequency clonotypes matched to each donor's FACS-determined naive share, without sorting.

The chain uses TRBV11-2 and TRBJ1-5, with the D segment identity uncertain. The clonotype was recovered from a middle-aged woman in good health. The sample taken for sequencing was blood. The DNA is as follows: TGTGCCAGCAGCTCGTCCCAGAATCAGCCCCAGCATTTT. Its product reads: CASSSSQNQPQHF.